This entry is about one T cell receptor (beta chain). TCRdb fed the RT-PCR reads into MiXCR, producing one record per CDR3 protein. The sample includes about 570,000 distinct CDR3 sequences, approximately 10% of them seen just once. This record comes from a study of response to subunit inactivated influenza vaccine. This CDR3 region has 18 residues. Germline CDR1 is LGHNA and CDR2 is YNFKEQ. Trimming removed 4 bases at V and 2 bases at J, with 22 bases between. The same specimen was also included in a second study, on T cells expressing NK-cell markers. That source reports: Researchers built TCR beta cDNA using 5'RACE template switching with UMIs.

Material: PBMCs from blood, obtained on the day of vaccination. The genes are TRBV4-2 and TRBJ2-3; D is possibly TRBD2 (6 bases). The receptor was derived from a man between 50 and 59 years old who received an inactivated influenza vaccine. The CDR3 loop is CASSLNPRQGGTTDTQYF. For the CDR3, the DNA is TGTGCCAGCAGCCTCAATCCAAGGCAGGGAGGTACCACAGATACGCAGTATTTT.